The rows below give T cell receptor beta chains drawn from one sample of a study of Ad26.COV2.S vaccination and SARS-CoV-2 variants. Only in-frame clones appear in the TCRdb table, and some are missing; sequencing was by immunoSEQ multiplex PCR. The table has about 240,000 clones, around nine tenths seen once; the top ten hold roughly 10%. The sequenced sample was peripheral blood, obtained in a trial of Ad26.COV2.S vaccine versus placebo. These receptors were taken from a person between 18 and 65 years old who received the Ad26.COV2.S COVID-19 vaccine or a placebo. Both conserved end residues are part of each CDR3. D genes are given only for firm matches. Clone size is not always given. Where it is, it says once, few, many or a class for expanded clones.

d_call: TRBD1
v_call: TRBV19
j_call: TRBJ2-2
clone_size: -
cdr3_length: 14
cdr3_aa: CASRGQGEIGELFF
cdr3_nt: TGTGCCAGTCGTGGACAGGGGGAAATCGGGGAGCTGTTTTTT

d_call: TRBD1
v_call: TRBV6-2/TRBV6-3
j_call: TRBJ1-5
clone_size: -
cdr3_length: 18
cdr3_aa: CASSYTGQGLHSNQPQHF
cdr3_nt: TGTGCCAGCAGTTACACGGGACAGGGGCTTCATAGCAATCAGCCCCAGCATTTT

d_call: -
v_call: TRBV6-2/TRBV6-3
j_call: TRBJ2-7
clone_size: once
cdr3_length: 15
cdr3_aa: CASTPGGGLPYEQYF
cdr3_nt: TGTGCCAGCACCCCCGGCGGGGGCCTTCCCTACGAGCAGTACTTC

d_call: -
v_call: TRBV3-1/TRBV3-2
j_call: TRBJ1-2
clone_size: -
cdr3_length: 13
cdr3_aa: CASSKGGNYGYTF
cdr3_nt: TGTGCCAGCAGTAAAGGCGGGAACTATGGCTACACCTTC

d_call: -
v_call: TRBV6-5
j_call: TRBJ2-3
clone_size: -
cdr3_length: 14
cdr3_aa: CASSYPGSEDTQYF
cdr3_nt: TGTGCCAGCAGTTACCCGGGATCAGAAGATACGCAGTATTTT

d_call: -
v_call: TRBV6-5
j_call: TRBJ2-1
clone_size: -
cdr3_length: 14
cdr3_aa: CASRKGQGDNEQFF
cdr3_nt: TGTGCCAGCAGGAAAGGGCAGGGAGACAATGAGCAGTTCTTC

d_call: -
v_call: TRBV5-4
j_call: TRBJ2-5
clone_size: -
cdr3_length: 16
cdr3_aa: CASSVGRATKQETQYF
cdr3_nt: TGTGCCAGCAGCGTGGGGCGGGCGACGAAGCAAGAGACCCAGTACTTC

d_call: -
v_call: TRBV30
j_call: TRBJ1-4
clone_size: -
cdr3_length: 20
cdr3_aa: CAWSVRGGRPWPATNEKLFF
cdr3_nt: TGTGCCTGGAGTGTACGAGGTGGCAGGCCTTGGCCTGCAACTAATGAAAAACTGTTTTTT

d_call: TRBD1
v_call: TRBV4-2
j_call: TRBJ2-2
clone_size: -
cdr3_length: 16
cdr3_aa: CASSQGTGIETGELFF
cdr3_nt: TGTGCCAGCAGCCAAGGGACAGGGATTGAGACCGGGGAGCTGTTTTTT

d_call: -
v_call: TRBV7-2
j_call: TRBJ2-1
clone_size: -
cdr3_length: 17
cdr3_aa: CASSLVRITEFYNEQFF
cdr3_nt: TGTGCCAGCAGCTTAGTAAGGATCACGGAATTCTACAATGAGCAGTTCTTC

d_call: -
v_call: TRBV28
j_call: TRBJ2-3
clone_size: once
cdr3_length: 14
cdr3_aa: CASSLSPSTDTQYF
cdr3_nt: TGTGCCAGCAGTTTATCCCCTAGCACAGATACGCAGTATTTT

d_call: -
v_call: TRBV2
j_call: TRBJ2-1
clone_size: once
cdr3_length: 15
cdr3_aa: CASRTGQTSYNEQFF
cdr3_nt: TGTGCCAGCAGAACCGGACAGACTTCCTACAATGAGCAGTTCTTC

d_call: TRBD1
v_call: TRBV10-3
j_call: TRBJ1-5
clone_size: -
cdr3_length: 13
cdr3_aa: CAIQGTDNQPQHF
cdr3_nt: TGTGCCATCCAAGGGACAGACAATCAGCCCCAGCATTTT

d_call: -
v_call: TRBV3-1/TRBV3-2
j_call: TRBJ2-2
clone_size: -
cdr3_length: 15
cdr3_aa: CASSGTGLGTGELFF
cdr3_nt: TGTGCCAGCAGCGGAACAGGGCTGGGGACCGGGGAGCTGTTTTTT

d_call: TRBD2
v_call: TRBV20-1
j_call: TRBJ2-1
clone_size: -
cdr3_length: 18
cdr3_aa: CSASPTSGGFLSYNEQFF
cdr3_nt: TGCAGTGCTAGTCCAACTAGCGGGGGGTTCCTCTCCTACAATGAGCAGTTCTTC

d_call: -
v_call: TRBV14
j_call: TRBJ2-7
clone_size: -
cdr3_length: 12
cdr3_aa: CASSPGRREQYF
cdr3_nt: TGTGCCAGCAGCCCAGGACGCCGCGAGCAGTACTTC

d_call: -
v_call: TRBV30
j_call: TRBJ1-5
clone_size: -
cdr3_length: 14
cdr3_aa: CAWSPIGQSTAQHF
cdr3_nt: TGTGCCTGGAGTCCCATCGGACAGTCGACGGCCCAGCATTTT

d_call: -
v_call: TRBV28
j_call: TRBJ2-2
clone_size: -
cdr3_length: 15
cdr3_aa: CASSLDNRNTGELFF
cdr3_nt: TGTGCCAGCAGTTTGGACAACCGGAACACCGGGGAGCTGTTTTTT

d_call: -
v_call: TRBV21-1
j_call: TRBJ1-2
clone_size: -
cdr3_length: 12
cdr3_aa: CASTPGGGWYTF
cdr3_nt: TGTGCCAGCACCCCAGGGGGGGGTTGGTACACCTTC

d_call: -
v_call: TRBV28
j_call: TRBJ1-5
clone_size: -
cdr3_length: 17
cdr3_aa: CASSQPKPGTSNQPQHF
cdr3_nt: TGTGCCAGCAGCCAACCTAAGCCAGGAACTAGCAATCAGCCCCAGCATTTT

d_call: TRBD1
v_call: TRBV7-2
j_call: TRBJ2-7
clone_size: -
cdr3_length: 16
cdr3_aa: CASSRNRDRGRYEQYF
cdr3_nt: TGTGCCAGCAGCCGGAACCGGGACAGGGGCCGCTACGAGCAGTACTTC

d_call: -
v_call: TRBV30
j_call: TRBJ1-1
clone_size: -
cdr3_length: 15
cdr3_aa: CAWSKRRGGNTEAFF
cdr3_nt: TGTGCCTGGAGTAAACGACGGGGAGGGAACACTGAAGCTTTCTTT

d_call: -
v_call: TRBV7-9
j_call: TRBJ2-1
clone_size: -
cdr3_length: 15
cdr3_aa: CASSFSSGAYNEQFF
cdr3_nt: TGTGCCAGCAGCTTTAGCTCCGGAGCCTACAATGAGCAGTTCTTC

d_call: -
v_call: TRBV7-9
j_call: TRBJ2-1
clone_size: -
cdr3_length: 15
cdr3_aa: CASSLEAGQYNEQFF
cdr3_nt: TGTGCCAGCAGCTTAGAGGCAGGGCAGTACAATGAGCAGTTCTTC

d_call: -
v_call: TRBV18
j_call: TRBJ1-2
clone_size: -
cdr3_length: 14
cdr3_aa: CASSPQEFSNGYTF
cdr3_nt: TGTGCCAGCTCACCACAGGAATTCTCTAATGGCTACACCTTC

d_call: -
v_call: TRBV6-5
j_call: TRBJ1-2
clone_size: -
cdr3_length: 11
cdr3_aa: CASSYLGGYTF
cdr3_nt: TGTGCCAGCAGTTACTTGGGTGGCTACACCTTC

d_call: -
v_call: TRBV6-5
j_call: TRBJ1-3
clone_size: -
cdr3_length: 15
cdr3_aa: CASSYGGGAGNTIYF
cdr3_nt: TGTGCCAGCAGTTACGGGGGAGGGGCTGGAAACACCATATATTTT

d_call: -
v_call: TRBV9
j_call: TRBJ2-1
clone_size: -
cdr3_length: 14
cdr3_aa: CASSALGSFHEQFF
cdr3_nt: TGTGCCAGCAGCGCCCTGGGCTCTTTCCATGAGCAGTTCTTC

d_call: -
v_call: TRBV5-1
j_call: TRBJ2-2
clone_size: once
cdr3_length: 15
cdr3_aa: CASSLLRVNTGELFF
cdr3_nt: TGCGCCAGCAGCTTGTTGAGGGTGAACACCGGGGAGCTGTTTTTT

d_call: TRBD1
v_call: TRBV27
j_call: TRBJ2-7
clone_size: -
cdr3_length: 15
cdr3_aa: CASSSTGGGAVEQYF
cdr3_nt: TGTGCCAGCAGTTCTACAGGGGGCGGAGCGGTAGAGCAGTACTTC

d_call: TRBD1
v_call: TRBV28
j_call: TRBJ1-4
clone_size: -
cdr3_length: 14
cdr3_aa: CASSSGQGVEKLFF
cdr3_nt: TGTGCCAGCAGTTCGGGACAGGGGGTTGAAAAACTGTTTTTT

d_call: -
v_call: TRBV3-1/TRBV3-2
j_call: TRBJ2-3
clone_size: -
cdr3_length: 17
cdr3_aa: CASSQVRGHTTTDTQYF
cdr3_nt: TGTGCCAGCAGCCAAGTTCGAGGGCATACAACCACAGATACGCAGTATTTT

d_call: -
v_call: TRBV7-9
j_call: TRBJ2-5
clone_size: -
cdr3_length: 14
cdr3_aa: CASSLEVSQETQYF
cdr3_nt: TGTGCCAGCAGCTTAGAAGTCAGCCAAGAGACCCAGTACTTC

d_call: -
v_call: TRBV4-2
j_call: TRBJ1-6
clone_size: -
cdr3_length: 18
cdr3_aa: CASSQDLLAASYNSPLHF
cdr3_nt: TGTGCCAGCAGCCAAGATCTTTTGGCAGCCAGCTATAATTCACCCCTCCACTTT

d_call: TRBD1
v_call: TRBV28
j_call: TRBJ1-3
clone_size: -
cdr3_length: 15
cdr3_aa: CASRITGGPGNTIYF
cdr3_nt: TGTGCCAGCAGAATTACAGGGGGACCTGGAAACACCATATATTTT

d_call: TRBD1
v_call: TRBV25-1
j_call: TRBJ2-3
clone_size: -
cdr3_length: 16
cdr3_aa: CASSERTGGRADTQYF
cdr3_nt: TGTGCCAGCAGTGAACGGACAGGGGGTCGTGCAGATACGCAGTATTTT

d_call: -
v_call: TRBV4-3
j_call: TRBJ1-2
clone_size: -
cdr3_length: 14
cdr3_aa: CASSQDGVNYGYTF
cdr3_nt: TGCGCCAGCAGCCAAGATGGGGTGAACTATGGCTACACCTTC

d_call: TRBD2
v_call: TRBV28
j_call: TRBJ2-5
clone_size: -
cdr3_length: 14
cdr3_aa: CATLRGGLVETQYF
cdr3_nt: TGTGCCACCCTTCGCGGGGGGCTAGTAGAGACCCAGTACTTC

d_call: -
v_call: TRBV19
j_call: TRBJ1-1
clone_size: -
cdr3_length: 11
cdr3_aa: CASSIANQAFF
cdr3_nt: TGTGCCAGTAGTATAGCCAATCAGGCTTTCTTT

d_call: -
v_call: TRBV10-1
j_call: TRBJ2-3
clone_size: -
cdr3_length: 14
cdr3_aa: CASSESDTIDTQYF
cdr3_nt: TGCGCCAGCAGTGAGTCGGACACGATAGATACGCAGTATTTT